One and the same sample provided the 11 T cell receptor beta chains below, sequenced in a study of regulatory T cells in long-lasting Graves disease. The time point denotes: newly diagnosed GD, antithyroid drugs for less than 3 months. Extracted PBMC RNA gave rise to the TCR library. Sequencing libraries for TCR beta were prepared with iRepertoire HTBI primers and Arm-PCR of CDR3 regions. TCRdb re-called the multiplex PCR reads through MiXCR, storing one row per CDR3 protein. This sample has some 560,000 distinct CDR3 sequences, with around 15% found just once. This sample was shared with a second study, whose subject was T cells in Graves' hyperthyroidism and ophthalmopathy.

The material sequenced was peripheral blood mononuclear cells (PBMCs), taken at new diagnosis, from a patient treated with antithyroid drugs. The receptors originated from a woman aged 35 to 60 with Graves disease.

As concerns this clonotype: Here the CDR3 omits its conserved ending phenylalanine or tryptophan, so a read error is the likely source. V and J are TRBV3-1 and TRBJ2-2, with D hard to call. The CDR3 covers 12 residues. The germline CDR1 and CDR2 sequences are LGHDT and YNNKEL (reference sequence). Trimming shortened V by 1 base and J by 5 bases, and 2 bases separated the two germline ends. For the CDR3, the DNA is TGTGCCAGCAGCCAAGGGACCGGGGAGCTGTTTTCT. Protein product: CASSQGTGELFS.

This clonotype occurred many times. The chain joins TRBV27 to TRBJ2-7; D call uncertain. In germline, CDR1 is MNHEY, CDR2 SMNVEV (reference sequence). V shed 5 bases and J shed 6 bases, with 17 bases lying between them. The CDR3 is 14 amino acids. The DNA of the CDR3 is TGTGCCAGCAGTCCTCCTGGGGTCCTCGCCGAGCAGTACTTC. Protein sequence: CASSPPGVLAEQYF.

This clonotype was seen a handful of times. With a much larger clone just one base away, this may be a read error. The CDR3 is CASSPWTAYNEQFF. The CDR3 DNA reads TGTGCCAGCAGTCCTTGGACAGCTTACAATGAGCAGTTCTTC. The chain links TRBV12-3 or TRBV12-4 to TRBJ2-1; D perhaps matches TRBD1 (6 bases). V lost 5 bases to trimming and J lost 4 bases, with 12 bases between them. The CDR3 contains 14 residues.

Note on this clonotype: One base away lies a much larger clone, so this may be a sequencing read error. The chain is built from TRBV7-2 and TRBJ2-7; TRBD1 might be the D (5 bases). CDR1 and CDR2 from the germline V gene are SGHTA and FQGNSA. V gave up 3 bases and J gave up 6 bases, with 15 bases separating them. The CDR3 runs 14 residues. CDR3 protein: CASSFKTEFSEQYF. The CDR3 nucleotides read TGTGCCAGCAGCTTTAAGACAGAATTCTCCGAGCAGTACTTC.

V usage is TRBV7-6 and J usage is TRBJ1-1; D unclear. This CDR3 is 14 amino acids long. The ends were cut back, 3 bases at V and 0 bases at J, with 8 bases in the middle. The V gene's germline CDR1 is SGHVS and CDR2 FNYEAQ. Here the CDR3 reads CASSLDGLNTEAFF. For the CDR3, the DNA is TGTGCCAGCAGCTTGGACGGACTGAACACTGAAGCTTTCTTT.

In its sample, this clonotype was seen many times. This chain joins TRBV12-3 or TRBV12-4 and TRBJ2-5, with D unresolved. CDR3 length: 13 residues. The ends were cut back, 6 bases at V and 4 bases at J, with 12 bases in the middle. As DNA, the CDR3 is TGTGCCAGCAGCCCTTCTTGGGGAGAGACCCAGTACTTC. Translated, it gives CASSPSWGETQYF.

This clonotype has at least ten counts. The V and J genes are TRBV12-3 or TRBV12-4 and TRBJ1-5; no clear D gene. This CDR3 is built from 14 residues. V lost 5 bases and J 2 bases, leaving 10 bases between the germline ends. The CDR3 here is CASSTEGGNQPQHF. CDR3 nucleotide sequence: TGTGCCAGCAGTACTGAGGGAGGCAATCAGCCCCAGCATTTT.

This clonotype appeared many times. This sequence joins TRBV3-1 and TRBJ1-6; D is unresolved. V was clipped by 0 bases and J by 6 bases, with 6 bases between them. The CDR3 is made up of 14 amino acids. Germline values: CDR1 LGHDT, CDR2 YNNKEL (reference sequence). DNA of the CDR3: TGTGCCAGCAGCCAAGAGGGGAGTAATTCACCCCTCCACTTT. Translated, it gives CASSQEGSNSPLHF. Full variable domain (rest looked up from reference TRBV3-1 and TRBJ1-6): DTAVSQTPKYLVTQMGNDKSIKCEQNLGHDTMYWYKQDSKKFLKIMFSYNNKELIINETVPNRFSPKSPDKAHLNLHINSLELGDSAVYFCASSQEGSNSPLHFGNGTRLTVT.

There are a few counts of this clonotype. The chain has TRBV19 and TRBJ1-1; 10 nucleotides line up with TRBD1. Germline V gives CDR1 LNHDA, CDR2 SQIVND (reference sequence). The CDR3 is 18 residues long. J was trimmed by 3 bases and V by 3 bases; bases with no gene match: 13. The CDR3: CASSIRFRTGGSDTEAFF. The CDR3 DNA follows: TGTGCCAGTAGTATCAGGTTTCGGACAGGGGGTTCGGACACTGAAGCTTTCTTT.

This clonotype was counted between two and nine times. This chain links TRBV5-8 with TRBJ2-2, with D possibly matching TRBD1 (5 bases). Germline CDR1 reads SGHTS; CDR2 reads YDEGEE. This CDR3 has 14 amino acids. Trimming took off 1 base at V and 7 bases at J, with 11 bases between the two ends. CDR3 in DNA: TGTGCCAGCAGCTTGAGAAGGGGCCGCGGGGAGCTGTTTTTT. Protein product: CASSLRRGRGELFF.

This clonotype was observed many times. The chain uses TRBV5-1 and TRBJ2-3; D is perhaps TRBD2 (6 bases). The CDR3 is made up of 15 amino acids. Germline CDR1 SGHRS, CDR2 YFSETQ. Between the trimmed V and J ends, which lost 2 bases and 4 bases, there was a span of 14 bases. The CDR3 loop reads CASSFGTGRADTQYF. CDR3 coding DNA: TGCGCCAGCAGCTTTGGGACTGGGCGTGCAGATACGCAGTATTTT.